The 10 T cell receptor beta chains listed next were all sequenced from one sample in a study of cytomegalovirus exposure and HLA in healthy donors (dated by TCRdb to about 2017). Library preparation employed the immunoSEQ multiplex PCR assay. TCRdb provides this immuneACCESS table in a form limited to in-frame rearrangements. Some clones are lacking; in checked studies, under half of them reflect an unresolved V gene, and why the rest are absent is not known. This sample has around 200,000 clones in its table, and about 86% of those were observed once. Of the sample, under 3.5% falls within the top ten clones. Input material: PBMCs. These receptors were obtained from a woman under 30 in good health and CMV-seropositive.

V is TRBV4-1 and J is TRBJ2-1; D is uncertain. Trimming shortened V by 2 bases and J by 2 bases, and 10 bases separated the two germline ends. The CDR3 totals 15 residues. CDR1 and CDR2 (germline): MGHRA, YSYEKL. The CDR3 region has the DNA TGCGCCAGCAGCCAAAAATGGCCAGCCTACAATGAGCAGTTCTTC. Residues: CASSQKWPAYNEQFF.

CDR3 coding DNA: TGTGCCAGCAGCTTAGACTCGGGAAGCTCCTACGAGCAGTACTTC. Translation gives CASSLDSGSSYEQYF. The chain couples TRBV11-2 to TRBJ2-7; TRBD2 might be the D (5 bases). V was shortened by 0 bases and J by 0 bases, with 9 bases between the two germline ends. Germline CDR1 reads SGHAT; CDR2 reads FQNNGV. The CDR3 has 15 amino acids.

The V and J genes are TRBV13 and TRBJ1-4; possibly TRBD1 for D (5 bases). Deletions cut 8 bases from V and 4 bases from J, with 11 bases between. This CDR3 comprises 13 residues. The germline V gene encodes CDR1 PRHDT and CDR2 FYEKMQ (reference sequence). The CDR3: CASRQTINEKLFF. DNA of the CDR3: TGTGCCAGCCGACAGACAATTAATGAAAAACTGTTTTTT. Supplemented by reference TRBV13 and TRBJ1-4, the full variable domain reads AAGVIQSPRHLIKEKRETATLKCYPIPRHDTVYWYQQGPGQDPQFLISFYEKMQSDKGSIPDRFSAQQFSDYHSELNMSSLELGDSALYFCASRQTINEKLFFGSGTQLSVL.

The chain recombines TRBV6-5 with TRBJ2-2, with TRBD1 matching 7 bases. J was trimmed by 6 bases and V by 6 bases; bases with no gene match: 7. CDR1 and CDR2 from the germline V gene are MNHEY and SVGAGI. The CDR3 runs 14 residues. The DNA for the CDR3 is TGTGCCAGCAGAATAGACAGGGACCCCGGGGAGCTGTTTTTT. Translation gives CASRIDRDPGELFF.

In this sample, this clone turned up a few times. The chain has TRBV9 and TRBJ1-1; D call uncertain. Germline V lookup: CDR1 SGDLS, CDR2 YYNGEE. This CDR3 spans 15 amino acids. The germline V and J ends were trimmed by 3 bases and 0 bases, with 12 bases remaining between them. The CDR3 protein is CASSGPAGLNTEAFF. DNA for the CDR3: TGTGCCAGCAGCGGCCCGGCGGGATTGAACACTGAAGCTTTCTTT.

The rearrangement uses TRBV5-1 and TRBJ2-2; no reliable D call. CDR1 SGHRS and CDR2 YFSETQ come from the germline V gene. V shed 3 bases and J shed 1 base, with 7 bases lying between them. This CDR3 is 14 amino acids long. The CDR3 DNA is TGCGCCAGCAGCTCCACAGTGAACACCGGGGAGCTGTTTTTT. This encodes CASSSTVNTGELFF.

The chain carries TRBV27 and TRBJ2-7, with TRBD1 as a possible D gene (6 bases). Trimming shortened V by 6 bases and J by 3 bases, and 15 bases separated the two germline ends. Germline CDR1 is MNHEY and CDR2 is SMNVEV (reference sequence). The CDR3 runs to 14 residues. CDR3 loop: CASRKNRANYEQYF. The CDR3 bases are TGTGCCAGCAGAAAAAACAGGGCTAACTACGAGCAGTACTTC.

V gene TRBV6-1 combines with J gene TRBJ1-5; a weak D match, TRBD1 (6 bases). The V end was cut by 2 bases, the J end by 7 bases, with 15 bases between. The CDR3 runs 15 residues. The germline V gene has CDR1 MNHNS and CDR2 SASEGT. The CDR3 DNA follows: TGTGCCAGCAGTGAAAGTGGGGGCGAAAAACAGCCCCAGCATTTT. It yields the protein CASSESGGEKQPQHF.

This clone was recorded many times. DNA for the CDR3: TGCAGTGCCCCTAGCGGGGTATGGGCTTTCTTT. Protein: CSAPSGVWAFF. The rearrangement uses TRBV20-1 and TRBJ1-1; D remains ambiguous. The germline V gene has CDR1 DFQATT and CDR2 SNEGSKA (reference sequence). V gave up 6 bases and J gave up 11 bases, with 16 bases separating them. The CDR3 is made up of 11 amino acids.

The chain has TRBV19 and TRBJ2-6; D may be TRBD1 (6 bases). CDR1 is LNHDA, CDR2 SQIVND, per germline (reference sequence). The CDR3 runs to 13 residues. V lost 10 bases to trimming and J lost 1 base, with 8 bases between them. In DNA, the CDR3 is TGTGCCATCGGACAGTCTGGGGCCAACGTCCTGACTTTC. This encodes CAIGQSGANVLTF.